This T cell receptor (beta chain) was recorded in a study of radiotherapy plus CTLA-4 blockade in lung cancer. As for the study in general: Objective responses emerged in around a sixth of patients, and over 30% attained disease control.

Using immunoSEQ multiplex PCR, the repertoire was profiled, and TCRdb retains in-frame clones only, with some absent. Among 84,000 or so clones, around 81% were seen once, and the ten largest hold less than 15%. Those with chemo-refractory metastatic non-small-cell lung cancer were treated with focal radiation combined with CTLA-4 blockade using ipilimumab. As regards this clone: What it binds is unknown.

Regarding the study as a whole: According to reports, early shifts in blood T cell clones, alongside interferon-beta, forecast response most accurately. There was expansion of tumor-derived TCR clones in blood after radiotherapy plus ipilimumab.

CDR3 length equals 15 residues. Germline V CDR1 and CDR2: SGHVS, FNYEAQ. V dropped 5 bases and J dropped 0 bases, with 14 bases sitting between them. The chain is built from TRBV7-6 and TRBJ2-7, with TRBD2 as a possible D gene (6 bases). The sample was peripheral blood, taken from a patient treated with radiotherapy plus ipilimumab. The clonotype comes from a human donor with non-small cell lung cancer that progressed on radiotherapy plus ipilimumab. The CDR3 spells CASSPARGISYEQYF. CDR3 nucleotides: TGTGCCAGCAGCCCCGCCCGGGGGATCTCCTACGAGCAGTACTTC. The full variable domain, rest sourced from reference TRBV7-6 and TRBJ2-7, is GAGVSQSPRYKVTKRGQDVALRCDPISGHVSLYWYRQALGQGPEFLTYFNYEAQQDKSGLPNDRFSAERPEGSISTLTIQRTEQRDSAMYRCASSPARGISYEQYFGPGTRLTVT.